This T cell receptor (beta chain) is drawn from a study of HIV-infected patients and healthy controls. Findings and caveats of the study: Compared with healthy controls, HIV-infected patients showed less CDR3 sharing between individuals. Mean usage of eight alpha and eight beta V genes differed significantly in HIV-infected patients versus controls.

This clonotype has a handful of counts. Antigen unknown. All unsorted peripheral T cells were captured because whole blood was used without fractionation. The ends were cut back, 5 bases at V and 0 bases at J, with 8 bases in the middle. Per the germline V gene, CDR1 is SQVTM and CDR2 is ANQGSEA. There are 13 residues in the CDR3. cDNA was made from roughly 470 ng RNA using alpha and beta constant primers. Using multiplexing indices, alpha and beta chain libraries were generated apart by chain-specific third strand synthesis. An approximately 25-cycle PCR with P5s and P7 primers followed a short adapter-adding first PCR. TCRdb reprocessed the 5' RACE reads with MiXCR, giving one entry per CDR3 protein. The profile shows 10,000 to 15,000 distinct CDR3 sequences, under 6.5% of them singletons.

V and J are TRBV29-1 and TRBJ1-5; D might be TRBD1 (5 bases). This TCR was sampled from an adult in good health. Sequenced material: blood. The CDR3 region is CSVQTDSNQPQHF. Here the CDR3 DNA reads TGCAGCGTTCAGACAGATAGCAATCAGCCCCAGCATTTT.